Below are 22 T cell receptor beta chains sequenced from a single sample in a study of a mutant IDH1 vaccine in newly diagnosed glioma. Time point defined: week 35, safety follow-up. Every single dose of the vaccine, 300 ug of mutant IDH1 20-mer peptide, came with topical imiquimod. The method was immunoSEQ multiplex PCR; TCRdb's version includes in-frame clones alone and lacks a portion of them. The sample consists of around 32,000 clones, around three quarters of them appearing once. These TCRs are of unknown antigen specificity. Sequencing used PBMCs, obtained from a glioma patient whose treatment included an IDH1 peptide vaccine. The receptors shown here come from a woman younger than 45 with glioma. Some clones in this sample may be carry-over from other donors' samples.

This chain links TRBV12-2 with TRBJ2-7; the table assigns TRBD1, which was not confirmed against the DNA. TRBV12-2 is an annotated pseudogene. This CDR3 is built from 16 residues. CDR3 in DNA: TGTGCAAGTCGCTTAGGGTGGACAGGAGGAATCTACGAGCAGTACTTC. Translation: CASRLGWTGGIYEQYF.

The chain is built from TRBV4-1 and TRBJ1-5, with D uncertain. Germline V gene lookup returns CDR1 MGHRA and CDR2 YSYEKL. Trimming left V 0 bases short and J 7 bases short, with 13 bases between. There are 15 residues in the CDR3. CDR3 sequence: CASSQDKGKYQPQHF. DNA for the CDR3: TGCGCCAGCAGCCAAGATAAGGGAAAGTACCAGCCCCAGCATTTT.

The chain links TRBV10-3 to TRBJ1-5; D perhaps matches TRBD1 (6 bases). The CDR3 totals 13 residues. Germline V lookup: CDR1 ENHRY, CDR2 SYGVKD. Trimming took 8 bases from V and 4 from J, leaving 12 bases between them. The CDR3: CAIAGQKNQPQHF. The CDR3 DNA is TGTGCCATCGCTGGACAGAAAAATCAGCCCCAGCATTTT.

The V gene is TRBV6-1, the J gene TRBJ2-7; weak D call: TRBD1 (5 bases). The V gene's germline CDR1 is MNHNS and CDR2 SASEGT. Trimming removed 5 bases from V and 3 bases from J, with 8 bases in between. The CDR3 runs to 12 residues. CDR3: CASSLGVYEQYF. In nucleotides, the CDR3 is TGTGCCAGCAGTCTAGGGGTCTACGAGCAGTACTTC.

V usage is TRBV10-3 and J usage is TRBJ2-7; D might be TRBD1 (6 bases). V shed 2 bases and J shed 3 bases, with 8 bases lying between them. This CDR3 has 13 residues. CDR1 is ENHRY, CDR2 SYGVKD, per germline. The CDR3 DNA reads as TGTGCCATCAGTGAGAGACAGGACTACGAGCAGTACTTC. This sequence encodes CAISERQDYEQYF.

The chain uses TRBV19 and TRBJ1-2; perhaps TRBD1 as D (5 bases). Germline V lookup: CDR1 LNHDA, CDR2 SQIVND (reference sequence). The germline V and J ends were trimmed by 7 bases and 8 bases, with 11 bases remaining between them. This CDR3 spans 11 amino acids. The CDR3 coding sequence is TGTGCCAGTAAGGGGATCCGGGGCTACACCTTC. Translation gives CASKGIRGYTF.

The gene calls are TRBV7-6 and TRBJ1-1, with a possible D match to TRBD1 (6 bases). The CDR3 totals 15 residues. The germline V gene has CDR1 SGHVS and CDR2 FNYEAQ. Deletions cut 5 bases from V and 7 bases from J, with 20 bases between. In nucleotides, the CDR3 is TGTGCCAGCAGCCCGGACCGGACAGCAGCCATTGAAGCTTTCTTT. This translates into CASSPDRTAAIEAFF.

The chain carries TRBV7-8 and TRBJ2-7; the D call may be TRBD1 or TRBD2 (5 bases each). Germline V gene data show CDR1 as SGHVS and CDR2 as FQNEAQ. The V end was cut by 5 bases, the J end by 6 bases, with 23 bases between. This CDR3 has 16 residues. The DNA of the CDR3 is TGTGCCAGCAGCCTGCACCCAGGGAGCACAGGAGCCGAGCAGTACTTC. Amino acid sequence: CASSLHPGSTGAEQYF.

This chain links TRBV5-4 with TRBJ1-1; 9 positions agree with TRBD1. Germline CDR1 SGHNT, CDR2 YYREEE (reference sequence). After removal of 0 bases from V and 10 bases from J, the junction contained 10 bases not matched to a gene. The CDR3 consists of 15 residues. CDR3 protein: CASSLAGTGSSAAFF. The CDR3 nucleotides read TGTGCCAGCAGCTTGGCGGGGACAGGGTCTTCTGCAGCTTTCTTT. Full variable domain (rest looked up from reference TRBV5-4 and TRBJ1-1): ETGVTQSPTHLIKTRGQQVTLRCSSQSGHNTVSWYQQALGQGPQFIFQYYREEENGRGNFPPRFSGLQFPNYSSELNVNALELDDSALYLCASSLAGTGSSAAFFGQGTRLTVV.

V gene TRBV6-5 combines with J gene TRBJ1-1; tentatively, D is TRBD1 (5 bases). CDR3 length equals 14 residues. In germline, CDR1 is MNHEY, CDR2 SVGAGI. Trimming pared 7 bases from V and 5 bases from J, leaving 17 bases between. CDR3 loop: CASNNDRSGTEAFF. In DNA, the CDR3 is TGTGCCAGCAACAACGACAGAAGTGGGACTGAAGCTTTCTTT.

V usage is TRBV10-2 and J usage is TRBJ2-7; TRBD2 matches at 9 bases. Germline CDR1 is WSHSY and CDR2 is SAAADI. This CDR3 is 15 amino acids long. J was trimmed by 5 bases and V by 5 bases; bases with no gene match: 10. The CDR3 protein is CASSRSAGGLDEQYF. CDR3 nucleotide sequence: TGCGCCAGCAGTCGAAGTGCGGGGGGGCTGGACGAGCAGTACTTC.

CDR3 in DNA: TGTGCCAGCAGCGTAGGTCAAGGGACAGGGACGGGGGAGCAGTACTTC. Translation: CASSVGQGTGTGEQYF. This chain connects TRBV9 to TRBJ2-7; TRBD1 agrees at 9 bases. This CDR3 comprises 16 residues. Germline V lookup: CDR1 SGDLS, CDR2 YYNGEE. V trimming: 0 bases; J trimming: 7 bases; junction bases outside the gene matches: 11.

The chain recombines TRBV2 with TRBJ1-2; weak D call: TRBD1 (5 bases). Deletions cut 6 bases from V and 2 bases from J, with 7 bases between. CDR3 length: 12 amino acids. Germline values: CDR1 SNHLY, CDR2 FYNNEI. The CDR3 here is CASRGRNYGYTF. The CDR3 DNA sequence: TGTGCCAGCAGGGGACGGAACTATGGCTACACCTTC.

This chain uses TRBV6-4 with TRBJ2-1, with D unclear. Looked up from germline, CDR1 is MRHNA and CDR2 is SNTAGT. The CDR3 has 14 amino acids. The V gene lost 0 bases and the J gene lost 7 bases, with 10 bases spanning the gap. For the CDR3, the DNA is TGTGCCAGCAGTGACTCGAGTAGTAGGAATGAGCAGTTCTTC. Its translation is CASSDSSSRNEQFF.

The V call is TRBV9, the J call TRBJ2-7; tentative D call: TRBD1 (6 bases). This CDR3 comprises 15 residues. Germline loops: CDR1 SGDLS, CDR2 YYNGEE. Trimming stripped 4 bases from V and 2 bases from J, with 16 bases between. In DNA form, the CDR3 reads TGTGCCAGCAGCCCCCGGACAGCCCTAGCCTACGAGCAGTACTTC. It translates to CASSPRTALAYEQYF. Based on the CDR3 plus reference TRBV9 and TRBJ2-7, the full variable domain is DSGVTQTPKHLITATGQRVTLRCSPRSGDLSVYWYQQSLDQGLQFLIQYYNGEERAKGNILERFSAQQFPDLHSELNLSSLELGDSALYFCASSPRTALAYEQYFGPGTRLTVT.

The chain has TRBV6-1 and TRBJ1-3; D gene unclear. The germline V gene has CDR1 MNHNS and CDR2 SASEGT. The CDR3 has 16 amino acids. V gave up 2 bases and J gave up 2 bases, with 13 bases separating them. CDR3 amino acids: CASSERPGRTGNTIYF. The CDR3 coding sequence is TGTGCCAGCAGTGAACGGCCCGGGAGGACTGGAAACACCATATATTTT.

The V gene is TRBV2, the J gene TRBJ2-3; no firm D call. V shed 7 bases and J shed 0 bases, with 11 bases lying between them. The CDR3 extends over 14 amino acids. The germline gives CDR1 SNHLY, CDR2 FYNNEI. In DNA form, the CDR3 reads TGTGCCAGCAAGTACCCCCCTAGCACAGATACGCAGTATTTT. Translation: CASKYPPSTDTQYF.

The genes are TRBV6-1 and TRBJ2-2, with 10 nucleotides matching TRBD2. The CDR3 contains 16 residues. Germline-derived CDR1 and CDR2 are MNHNS and SASEGT. J lost 7 bases, V lost 0 bases, and 5 bases had no gene match. CDR3 bases: TGTGCCAGCAGTGAAGCGACTAGCGGGTTGGTCGGGGAGCTGTTTTTT. This encodes CASSEATSGLVGELFF.

J is TRBJ2-1 and V is TRBV7-9; D is unresolved. V was shortened by 5 bases and J by 9 bases, with 23 bases between the two germline ends. Germline assignment: CDR1 SEHNR and CDR2 FQNEAQ (reference sequence). The length of the CDR3 is 16 residues. CDR3 sequence reads: CASSPSGRPLPGEQFF. Here the CDR3 DNA reads TGTGCCAGCAGCCCCTCGGGCAGACCGCTGCCGGGTGAGCAGTTCTTC.

On this clone: An end of the junction differs from the germline gene, which may be a read error. The gene calls are TRBV29-1 and TRBJ1-1; 7 positions agree with TRBD1. This CDR3 is 11 amino acids long. CDR1 and CDR2 from the germline V gene are SQVTM and ANQGSEA. CDR3: CSVEDRRQGRF. The DNA for the CDR3 is TGCAGCGTTGAAGATCGAAGACAGGGACGCTTT.

This clone came up a few times. The genes are TRBV7-9 and TRBJ2-2, with TRBD2 matching 8 bases. Germline V gives CDR1 SEHNR, CDR2 FQNEAQ (reference sequence). V dropped 2 bases and J dropped 3; count of bases not matched to a gene: 2. The CDR3 runs 15 residues. In DNA, the CDR3 is TGTGCCAGCAGCTTAACGGGAGGGGACACCGGGGAGCTGTTTTTT. It encodes CASSLTGGDTGELFF. Based on the CDR3 plus reference TRBV7-9 and TRBJ2-2, the full variable domain is DTGVSQNPRHKITKRGQNVTFRCDPISEHNRLYWYRQTLGQGPEFLTYFQNEAQLEKSRLLSDRFSAERPKGSFSTLEIQRTEQGDSAMYLCASSLTGGDTGELFFGEGSRLTVL.

V usage is TRBV6-5 and J usage is TRBJ1-4; D is unresolved. The CDR3 covers 15 residues. The V and J ends lost 2 bases and 5 bases respectively, with 12 bases between them. CDR1 MNHEY and CDR2 SVGAGI come from the germline V gene. Here the CDR3 reads CASSYQNTYNEKLFF. DNA for the CDR3: TGTGCCAGCAGTTACCAAAACACTTACAATGAAAAACTGTTTTTT.